A single sample is the source of the 18 T cell receptor beta chains below, sequenced in a study of blood T cell repertoires in COVID-19. The data were produced by immunoSEQ multiplex PCR, yet TCRdb's version contains in-frame clones alone and is incomplete. Seen here are about 310,000 clones, 89% observed once, and the top ten hold roughly a tenth. The specimen sequenced was PBMCs or T cells enriched from blood (not recorded which). All receptors derive from a woman in her forties who had recovered from COVID-19.

This rearrangement joins TRBV28 to TRBJ1-3; 7 bases line up with TRBD1. Per germline, CDR1 MDHEN and CDR2 SYDVKM. The junction had 2 bases not matched to a gene; V was cut back by 5 bases and J by 4 bases. The CDR3 length is 13 residues. The CDR3 here is CASSPTGGNTIYF. For the CDR3, the DNA is TGTGCCAGCAGTCCGACAGGGGGAAACACCATATATTTT.

J is TRBJ2-1 and V is TRBV9; D is possibly TRBD2 (6 bases). This CDR3 is built from 15 residues. V shed 7 bases and J shed 7 bases, with 21 bases lying between them. Germline-derived CDR1 and CDR2 are SGDLS and YYNGEE. The CDR3 loop reads CASSFGPGGGNEQFF. CDR3 sequence (DNA): TGTGCCAGCTCGTTCGGGCCAGGTGGGGGGAATGAGCAGTTCTTC.

The rearrangement links TRBV28 to TRBJ1-2, with D possibly TRBD1 on 6 matching bases. Trimming removed 2 bases at V and 8 bases at J, with 12 bases between. Germline CDR1 and CDR2: MDHEN and SYDVKM. This CDR3 is 13 amino acids long. The DNA for the CDR3 is TGTGCCAGCAGTTTAGTGGGGGCGCCCGGCTACACCTTC. This encodes CASSLVGAPGYTF.

The genes are TRBV4-2 and TRBJ2-5; TRBD2 matches at 7 bases. J gave up 1 base and V 5 bases, and 7 bases lay outside the gene matches. The CDR3 has 15 amino acids. Germline lookup yields CDR1 LGHNA and CDR2 YNFKEQ. CDR3 DNA sequence: TGTGCCAGCAGCGCCTACCTAGCGGTCCAAGAGACCCAGTACTTC. Translated, it gives CASSAYLAVQETQYF.

J is TRBJ2-7 and V is TRBV12-3 or TRBV12-4; TRBD2 agrees at 7 bases. The trim removed 6 bases at V and 6 bases at J, leaving 5 bases unmatched. CDR3 length: 12 residues. The CDR3: CASRGAGSEQYF. CDR3 sequence (DNA): TGTGCCAGCAGGGGAGCGGGATCCGAGCAGTACTTC.

This sequence joins TRBV21-1 and TRBJ2-3; the D call TRBD2 from the table was never checked on the DNA. TRBV21-1 is flagged as a pseudogene. The length of the CDR3 is 16 residues. The CDR3, as DNA: TGTGCCAGCAGCAAAGCGGGTAGCCCATCCACAGATACGCAGTATTTT. Amino acid sequence: CASSKAGSPSTDTQYF.

As for this clone: Other DNA sequences within the sample encode an identical CDR3. The genes are TRBV18 and TRBJ2-5; D ambiguous. The CDR3 consists of 12 residues. V gave up 2 bases and J gave up 5 bases, with 6 bases separating them. Germline V gives CDR1 KGHSH, CDR2 LQKENI. This CDR3 is CASSPEAETQYF. The CDR3 coding sequence is TGTGCCAGCTCACCAGAGGCGGAGACCCAGTACTTC.

V is TRBV6-5 and J is TRBJ2-1, with 12 bases that match TRBD2. This CDR3 comprises 15 residues. The germline gives CDR1 MNHEY, CDR2 SVGAGI. V gave up 6 bases and J gave up 7 bases; unmatched junction bases: 7. This CDR3 is CASRSLAGGRNEQFF. The CDR3 nucleotides read TGTGCCAGCAGATCCCTAGCGGGAGGGAGAAATGAGCAGTTCTTC.

This chain uses TRBV28 with TRBJ2-5; a possible D gene is TRBD2 (5 bases). Trimming removed 2 bases at V and 9 bases at J, with 13 bases between. The CDR3 contains 13 residues. Germline V gene lookup returns CDR1 MDHEN and CDR2 SYDVKM. This CDR3 is CASSLAGPRAQYF. The CDR3 DNA is TGTGCCAGCAGTTTAGCGGGCCCCCGGGCCCAGTACTTC.

V and J are TRBV6-5 and TRBJ1-3; possible D gene TRBD1, 5 bases. CDR3 length: 13 residues. The ends were cut back, 6 bases at V and 3 bases at J, with 9 bases in the middle. The germline V gene has CDR1 MNHEY and CDR2 SVGAGI. The DNA of the CDR3 is TGTGCCAGCAGGGGGCAGGATGGAAACACCATATATTTT. Translating it yields CASRGQDGNTIYF.

As to this clone: Its ends do not fully match the called genes, so a read error is possible. The CDR3 spells CAISPGASREQFF. The CDR3, as DNA: TGTGCCATCAGTCCTGGGGCCTCCAGGGAGCAGTTCTTC. The V call is TRBV2, the J call TRBJ2-1, with a possible D match to TRBD1 (5 bases). Germline CDR1 reads SNHLY; CDR2 reads FYNNEI. CDR3 length equals 13 residues.

This rearrangement joins TRBV19 to TRBJ1-4; D perhaps matches TRBD1 (5 bases). This CDR3 is 15 amino acids long. Between the trimmed V and J ends, which lost 6 bases and 8 bases, there was a span of 19 bases. Germline loops: CDR1 LNHDA, CDR2 SQIVND (reference sequence). The CDR3 coding sequence is TGTGCCAGTAGGGGCGCCTTAGGGGTTGGGGAAAAACTGTTTTTT. This gives the protein CASRGALGVGEKLFF. Using reference TRBV19 and TRBJ1-4 for the parts outside the CDR3, the full variable domain is DGGITQSPKYLFRKEGQNVTLSCEQNLNHDAMYWYRQDPGQGLRLIYYSQIVNDFQKGDIAEGYSVSREKKESFPLTVTSAQKNPTAFYLCASRGALGVGEKLFFGSGTQLSVL.

The chain has TRBV24-1 and TRBJ2-7; 7 bases are a match to TRBD1. CDR1 and CDR2 (germline): KGHDR, SFDVKD. This CDR3 comprises 14 residues. The V and J ends lost 3 bases and 0 bases, in that order; junction bases with no gene match: 1. CDR3 nucleotide sequence: TGTGCCACCAGTGATCGGACAGGCTCCTACGAGCAGTACTTC. Encoded protein: CATSDRTGSYEQYF.

The genes are TRBV19 and TRBJ1-5; a possible D gene is TRBD1 (6 bases). This CDR3 region has 17 residues. CDR1 and CDR2 from the germline V gene are LNHDA and SQIVND (reference sequence). Between the trimmed V and J ends, which lost 0 bases and 6 bases, there was a span of 18 bases. In nucleotides, the CDR3 is TGTGCCAGTAGTATAGAACAGGGAAGCAGAATAGGTCAGCCCCAGCATTTT. Translated, it gives CASSIEQGSRIGQPQHF.

The chain has TRBV19 and TRBJ1-2; TRBD1 matches at 9 bases. V was pared by 5 bases and J by 7 bases, with 5 bases of the junction left unmatched. Per germline, CDR1 LNHDA and CDR2 SQIVND (reference sequence). The CDR3 consists of 13 residues. The CDR3 reads CASSRDREGGYTF. The DNA of the CDR3 is TGTGCCAGTAGTCGGGACAGGGAGGGTGGCTACACCTTC.

The chain is built from TRBV7-3 and TRBJ2-1; TRBD2 agrees at 10 bases. There are 17 residues in the CDR3. V lost 1 base to trimming and J lost 5 bases; unmatched junction nucleotides: 8. The germline CDR1 and CDR2 sequences are SGHTA and FQGTGA. CDR3 bases: TGTGCCAGCAGCTTAAACCCGGGGCTAGCGGGAGACAATGAGCAGTTCTTC. It yields the protein CASSLNPGLAGDNEQFF.

The chain has TRBV28 and TRBJ2-1; TRBD1 is a possible D gene (5 bases). V lost 0 bases to trimming and J lost 0 bases, with 9 bases between them. The germline V gene encodes CDR1 MDHEN and CDR2 SYDVKM. The CDR3 loop spans 16 amino acids. This CDR3 reads CASSLWAGSSYNEQFF. Written as DNA, the CDR3 is TGTGCCAGCAGTTTATGGGCAGGGTCCTCCTACAATGAGCAGTTCTTC.

This chain uses TRBV7-2 with TRBJ1-2; 8 nucleotides line up with TRBD1. CDR3 length: 18 residues. J lost 2 bases, V lost 5 bases, and 16 bases had no gene match. Germline loops: CDR1 SGHTA, CDR2 FQGNSA. The CDR3 here is CASSLVRGGQVPNYGYTF. CDR3 DNA: TGTGCCAGCAGCCTAGTTAGAGGGGGACAGGTACCGAACTATGGCTACACCTTC.